The 26 T cell receptor beta chains in this list originate from one sample, sequenced in a study of T cell responses to AZD1222 COVID-19 vaccine (dated by TCRdb to the early 2020s). Receptor amplification or capture employed the immunoSEQ multiplex PCR assay. TCRdb re-hosts the immuneACCESS table, in-frame sequences only. Its copies lack some clones; in the studies checked, an unresolved V gene accounts for under half of them, and the cause for the rest is not known. The sample table contains 100,000 to 150,000 clones; only one count was recorded for 88% of them. The ten top clones hold 7.6% of the sample. The time point label, read with the paper, signifies: baseline before first vaccination. This specimen was peripheral blood, taken on day 0 of AZD1222 vaccination. The origin of the receptors is an adult in good health.

The chain combines TRBV28 with TRBJ1-1, with no clear D. The V gene lost 3 bases and the J gene lost 7 bases, with 6 bases spanning the gap. This CDR3 region has 11 residues. Germline lookup yields CDR1 MDHEN and CDR2 SYDVKM. CDR3 sequence reads: CASSLQYEAFF. The CDR3 nucleotides are TGTGCCAGCAGTTTGCAGTATGAAGCTTTCTTT.

This sequence joins TRBV5-1 and TRBJ2-5, with 8 bases aligning to TRBD2. The V gene end was trimmed by 7 bases and the J gene end by 5 bases; junction bases not matched to a gene: 7. CDR1 is SGHRS and CDR2 is YFSETQ in the germline V gene. This CDR3 has 13 residues. The CDR3 loop reads CASSYSGMETQYF. In DNA form, the CDR3 reads TGCGCCAGCTCCTATAGCGGGATGGAGACCCAGTACTTC.

The chain recombines TRBV15 with TRBJ1-4, with a tentative D call TRBD1 (5 bases). The germline V gene has CDR1 LNHNV and CDR2 YYDKDF (reference sequence). V lost 7 bases to trimming and J lost 4 bases, with 16 bases between them. The CDR3 extends over 15 amino acids. The CDR3 coding sequence is TGTGCCACCAAACCGGGACTCCCCTTTAATGAAAAACTGTTTTTT. As protein: CATKPGLPFNEKLFF.

The chain has TRBV13 and TRBJ2-7; 11 positions agree with TRBD2. The ends lost 3 bases at V and 0 bases at J; junction bases unmatched: 7. From germline, CDR1 is PRHDT and CDR2 FYEKMQ (reference sequence). CDR3 length: 17 amino acids. The CDR3 coding sequence is TGTGCCAGCAGCTTCTCTAGAGGGACTAGCGGCTCCTACGAGCAGTACTTC. It encodes CASSFSRGTSGSYEQYF.

The chain carries TRBV6-5 and TRBJ2-7, with TRBD2 as a possible D gene (6 bases). The CDR3 is made up of 15 amino acids. Germline V gene sequence: CDR1 MNHEY, CDR2 SVGAGI. Trimming stripped 2 bases from V and 4 bases from J, with 15 bases between. CDR3 DNA: TGTGCCAGCAGTTACGGAGGCGGGGAGACTTACGAGCAGTACTTC. It yields the protein CASSYGGGETYEQYF.

The rearrangement links TRBV5-6 to TRBJ2-5, with D perhaps given as TRBD1 or TRBD2 (6 bases each). The germline V gene encodes CDR1 SGHDT and CDR2 YYEEEE. Trimming took off 1 base at V and 5 bases at J, with 18 bases between the two ends. The CDR3 runs 16 residues. The CDR3 nucleotides read TGTGCCAGCAGCTTGTATACAGGGAGGAGATTGGAGACCCAGTACTTC. Its protein is CASSLYTGRRLETQYF.

This chain joins TRBV5-1 and TRBJ2-7, with D perhaps TRBD2 (6 bases). The length of the CDR3 is 12 residues. The V gene's germline CDR1 is SGHRS and CDR2 YFSETQ. V was shortened by 4 bases and J by 7 bases, with 12 bases between the two germline ends. CDR3 nucleotides: TGCGCCAGCAGCCCCTACGGAGGGGAGCAGTACTTC. This encodes CASSPYGGEQYF.

V is TRBV13 and J is TRBJ1-5; D may be TRBD1 (6 bases). The CDR3 has 16 residues. V shed 5 bases and J shed 9 bases, with 23 bases lying between them. Germline lookup yields CDR1 PRHDT and CDR2 FYEKMQ (reference sequence). The CDR3 reads CASSMSGAGDFGPQHF. As DNA, the CDR3 is TGTGCCAGCAGCATGTCAGGGGCAGGGGACTTTGGGCCCCAGCATTTT.

This clone was counted between two and nine times. V is TRBV28 and J is TRBJ2-2; the D gene is possibly TRBD1 (5 bases). Germline assignment: CDR1 MDHEN and CDR2 SYDVKM. The CDR3 is made up of 15 amino acids. The V end was cut by 6 bases, the J end by 0 bases, with 11 bases between. The CDR3 loop reads CASSLDRANTGELFF. As DNA, the CDR3 is TGTGCCAGCAGCCTCGACAGAGCGAACACCGGGGAGCTGTTTTTT.

The chain recombines TRBV2 with TRBJ2-1; D is possibly TRBD2 (5 bases). CDR1 and CDR2 from the germline V gene are SNHLY and FYNNEI. Trimming took off 11 bases at V and 5 bases at J, with 22 bases between the two ends. This CDR3 is 15 amino acids long. The CDR3 DNA reads as TGTGCCGGAAGACCCACTTCGAGCGGAAACAATGAGCAGTTCTTC. Its translation is CAGRPTSSGNNEQFF. Combining the CDR3 with reference TRBV2 and TRBJ2-1 gives the whole variable domain EPEVTQTPSHQVTQMGQEVILRCVPISNHLYFYWYRQILGQKVEFLVSFYNNEISEKSEIFDDQFSVERPDGSNFTLKIRSTKLEDSAMYFCAGRPTSSGNNEQFFGPGTRLTVL.

The chain couples TRBV3-1 (or the pseudogene TRBV3-2) to TRBJ2-1; 8 bases agree with TRBD2. The V gene end was trimmed by 0 bases and the J gene end by 9 bases; junction bases not matched to a gene: 13. The CDR3 covers 17 residues. Per germline, CDR1 LGHDT and CDR2 YNNKEL (reference sequence). In DNA, the CDR3 is TGTGCCAGCAGCCAAGATCTCGGGGCTAGCGGGTGGAGTGAGCAGTTCTTC. As protein: CASSQDLGASGWSEQFF.

The genes are TRBV10-3 and TRBJ2-1, with 9 bases aligning to TRBD2. CDR3 length: 17 residues. Trimming took 8 bases from V and 7 from J; bases not matched to a gene: 18. Germline CDR1 is ENHRY and CDR2 is SYGVKD. The CDR3 reads CAIDSGHGVAGVNEQFF. In nucleotides, the CDR3 is TGTGCCATCGATTCCGGACACGGGGTAGCGGGAGTGAATGAGCAGTTCTTC.

The V gene is TRBV6-2 or TRBV6-3, the J gene TRBJ2-1; 16 bases line up with TRBD2. The ends lost 6 bases at V and 12 bases at J; junction bases unmatched: 17. Germline-derived CDR1 and CDR2 are MNHEY and SVGEGT. The CDR3 spans 18 residues. CDR3 loop: CASSPRSPGTSGRAGQFF. The CDR3 region has the DNA TGTGCCAGCAGCCCTCGGTCCCCCGGGACTAGCGGGAGGGCGGGGCAGTTCTTC.

The chain recombines TRBV7-3 with TRBJ2-3; 7 nucleotides align to TRBD2. Trimming at V came to 4 bases and at J to 1 base, leaving 5 bases not matched to a gene. CDR3 length: 15 amino acids. Looked up from germline, CDR1 is SGHTA and CDR2 is FQGTGA. This CDR3 is CASSSRAGRTDTQYF. CDR3 DNA sequence: TGTGCCAGCAGCTCCCGAGCGGGGCGCACAGATACGCAGTATTTT. Combining the CDR3 with reference TRBV7-3 and TRBJ2-3 gives the whole variable domain GAGVSQTPSNKVTEKGKYVELRCDPISGHTALYWYRQSLGQGPEFLIYFQGTGAADDSGLPNDRFFAVRPEGSVSTLKIQRTERGDSAVYLCASSSRAGRTDTQYFGPGTRLTVL.

The chain joins TRBV27 to TRBJ2-3, with 9 nucleotides matching TRBD1. CDR1 and CDR2 (germline): MNHEY, SMNVEV (reference sequence). V was clipped by 4 bases and J by 2 bases; unmatched bases: 1. The CDR3 is 14 residues long. CDR3 loop: CASSWTGVTDTQYF. CDR3 bases: TGTGCCAGCAGTTGGACAGGGGTCACAGATACGCAGTATTTT.

This clone was seen a single time. The chain combines TRBV27 with TRBJ2-7, with TRBD2 as a possible D gene (5 bases). The germline CDR1 and CDR2 sequences are MNHEY and SMNVEV (reference sequence). The CDR3 contains 13 residues. The germline V and J ends were trimmed by 6 bases and 2 bases, with 11 bases remaining between them. CDR3 in amino acids: CASSEFGTYEQYF. The CDR3 bases are TGTGCCAGCAGCGAGTTCGGGACCTACGAGCAGTACTTC.

The chain has TRBV6-5 and TRBJ1-1; D gene uncertain. This CDR3 is built from 13 residues. In germline, CDR1 is MNHEY, CDR2 SVGAGI. V was cut by 6 bases and J by 4 bases, with 12 bases left in between. DNA of the CDR3: TGTGCCAGCAGGGGTTCACTTGCCACTGAAGCTTTCTTT. It is translated as CASRGSLATEAFF.

The gene calls are TRBV30 and TRBJ2-3, with D perhaps TRBD1 (7 bases). The CDR3 spans 16 residues. The V gene's germline CDR1 is GTSNPN and CDR2 SVGIG (reference sequence). The V end was cut by 4 bases, the J end by 2 bases, with 19 bases between. This chain's CDR3 is CAWTNGAGGTTDTQYF. The DNA for the CDR3 is TGTGCCTGGACCAATGGGGCAGGGGGGACCACAGATACGCAGTATTTT.

This clone was counted only a few times. The rearrangement links TRBV5-6 to TRBJ1-1, with TRBD1 matching 8 bases. The CDR3 totals 16 residues. Per germline, CDR1 SGHDT and CDR2 YYEEEE. J gave up 5 bases and V 3 bases, and 12 bases lay outside the gene matches. CDR3 amino acids: CASSSSLRQGRTEAFF. In DNA form, the CDR3 reads TGTGCCAGCAGCTCTTCCCTCAGACAGGGGCGGACTGAAGCTTTCTTT.

The rearrangement joins TRBV7-8 to TRBJ2-7, with D possibly being TRBD1 or TRBD2 (5 bases each). CDR1 SGHVS and CDR2 FQNEAQ come from the germline V gene. This CDR3 spans 14 amino acids. Trimming cost V 5 bases and J 0 bases, with 11 bases left between them. CDR3 sequence (DNA): TGTGCCAGCAGCCGCGAGGGGAGCTCCTACGAGCAGTACTTC. It encodes CASSREGSSYEQYF. Full variable domain (outside the CDR3, taken from reference TRBV7-8 and TRBJ2-7): GAGVSQSPRYKVAKRGQDVALRCDPISGHVSLFWYQQALGQGPEFLTYFQNEAQLDKSGLPSDRFFAERPEGSVSTLKIQRTQQEDSAVYLCASSREGSSYEQYFGPGTRLTVT.

This chain uses TRBV7-9 with TRBJ2-1; 10 positions agree with TRBD1. J lost 9 bases, V lost 5 bases, and 10 bases had no gene match. The CDR3 runs to 15 residues. Germline V gene data show CDR1 as SEHNR and CDR2 as FQNEAQ (reference sequence). CDR3 nucleotides: TGTGCCAGCAGCCCTGTAGGGACAGGGGCGGGTGAGCAGTTCTTC. It translates to CASSPVGTGAGEQFF.

V is TRBV11-2 and J is TRBJ2-7, with D possibly TRBD1 on 5 matching bases. V lost 2 bases and J lost 3, with 11 bases in between. Germline loops: CDR1 SGHAT, CDR2 FQNNGV. The CDR3 runs to 14 residues. Here the CDR3 reads CASSLRSRVYEQYF. The CDR3 bases are TGTGCCAGCAGCTTACGCAGCAGGGTCTACGAGCAGTACTTC.

The chain couples TRBV9 to TRBJ1-5; D remains ambiguous. Germline loops: CDR1 SGDLS, CDR2 YYNGEE. The CDR3 runs to 14 residues. Deletions cut 5 bases from V and 3 bases from J, with 12 bases between. In DNA, the CDR3 is TGTGCCAGCAGTTCTACGGGATACAATCAGCCCCAGCATTTT. This sequence encodes CASSSTGYNQPQHF.

The chain couples TRBV27 to TRBJ2-1; D is perhaps TRBD2 (5 bases). This CDR3 has 13 residues. Germline CDR1 MNHEY, CDR2 SMNVEV (reference sequence). The V end lost 3 bases, the J end lost 4 bases, and 7 bases lay between the germline ends. CDR3 DNA: TGTGCCAGCAGTTTGGAGGCGTACAATGAGCAGTTCTTC. Residues: CASSLEAYNEQFF.

The chain employs TRBV19 and TRBJ2-1; TRBD1 matches 7 bases. The CDR3 runs to 16 residues. V trimming: 4 bases; J trimming: 5 bases; junction bases outside the gene matches: 11. Germline CDR1 LNHDA, CDR2 SQIVND (reference sequence). The CDR3 DNA follows: TGTGCCAGTAGTAGTTCTCCCTGGACAGGCGACAATGAGCAGTTCTTC. Translating gives CASSSSPWTGDNEQFF. The full variable domain, with the rest looked up from reference TRBV19 and TRBJ2-1, is DGGITQSPKYLFRKEGQNVTLSCEQNLNHDAMYWYRQDPGQGLRLIYYSQIVNDFQKGDIAEGYSVSREKKESFPLTVTSAQKNPTAFYLCASSSSPWTGDNEQFFGPGTRLTVL.

This clone was observed a single time. The CDR3 DNA reads TGTGCCAGCAGTGAAGCGGGGGAGATCATTGCCAATGAAGCTTTCTTT. Encoded protein: CASSEAGEIIANEAFF. J is TRBJ1-1 and V is TRBV2; D may be TRBD1 (5 bases). The CDR3 is 16 amino acids. Trimming cost V 0 bases and J 7 bases, with 18 bases left between them. CDR1 is SNHLY and CDR2 is FYNNEI in the germline V gene.